These 20 T cell receptor beta chains were sequenced from one sample in a study of T cell responses to AZD1222 COVID-19 vaccine. The method was immunoSEQ multiplex PCR; TCRdb's version includes in-frame clones alone and lacks a portion of them. This table holds approximately 180,000 clones, roughly nine tenths found once. This specimen consisted of peripheral blood, obtained on day 0 of AZD1222 vaccination. The receptor set was obtained from an adult in good health.

V is TRBV2 and J is TRBJ2-1; 7 positions match TRBD1. V was clipped by 5 bases and J by 6 bases; unmatched bases: 4. Looked up from germline, CDR1 is SNHLY and CDR2 is FYNNEI. The CDR3 consists of 13 residues. The CDR3 DNA follows: TGTGCCAGCAGTCTCACAGGGGCCAATGAGCAGTTCTTC. This codes for CASSLTGANEQFF.

The rearrangement joins TRBV11-2 to TRBJ2-7; D could derive from TRBD1 or TRBD2 (5 bases each). Germline V gives CDR1 SGHAT, CDR2 FQNNGV. Trimming pared 0 bases from V and 2 bases from J, leaving 8 bases between. The CDR3 extends over 14 amino acids. CDR3: CASSLDRGPYEQYF. The DNA for the CDR3 is TGTGCCAGCAGCTTAGATCGGGGACCCTACGAGCAGTACTTC.

V usage is TRBV27 and J usage is TRBJ1-6; TRBD1 is a possible D gene (5 bases). V was trimmed by 6 bases and J by 9 bases, leaving 21 bases between them. Per germline, CDR1 MNHEY and CDR2 SMNVEV (reference sequence). The CDR3 extends over 16 amino acids. CDR3 in DNA: TGTGCCAGCAGGGGGGTTCGGACCCTAAGTGGTTCACCCCTCCACTTT. It specifies CASRGVRTLSGSPLHF.

CDR3 region: CASSIDRAGELFF. DNA for the CDR3: TGTGCCAGTAGTATCGACAGGGCCGGGGAGCTGTTTTTT. The J gene is TRBJ2-2, the V gene TRBV19; 7 bases match TRBD1. V lost 3 bases to trimming and J lost 6 bases; unmatched junction nucleotides: 1. There are 13 residues in the CDR3. Per germline, CDR1 LNHDA and CDR2 SQIVND (reference sequence).

The chain combines TRBV7-2 with TRBJ1-5; D remains unclear. V dropped 1 base and J dropped 1 base, with 8 bases sitting between them. The CDR3 spans 15 residues. Looked up from germline, CDR1 is SGHTA and CDR2 is FQGNSA. This CDR3 is CASSLGGMSNQPQHF. CDR3 nucleotide sequence: TGTGCCAGCAGCTTAGGAGGGATGAGCAATCAGCCCCAGCATTTT.

V usage is TRBV10-3 and J usage is TRBJ2-7; 10 bases map to TRBD2. The CDR3 consists of 14 residues. Germline V CDR1 and CDR2: ENHRY, SYGVKD. With 4 bases clipped from V and 6 bases from J, the junction kept 6 bases outside the gene matches. The CDR3 loop reads CAISALAGAGEQYF. The CDR3 DNA reads TGTGCCATCAGTGCCCTAGCGGGAGCTGGCGAGCAGTACTTC.

The V gene is TRBV19, the J gene TRBJ1-2, with a possible D match to TRBD1 (5 bases). Trimming took 7 bases from V and 4 from J, leaving 10 bases between them. The V gene's germline CDR1 is LNHDA and CDR2 SQIVND (reference sequence). The length of the CDR3 is 12 residues. Written as DNA, the CDR3 is TGTGCCAGTACCCCGGGGACCTATGGCTACACCTTC. It yields the protein CASTPGTYGYTF. The full variable domain, with the rest looked up from reference TRBV19 and TRBJ1-2, is DGGITQSPKYLFRKEGQNVTLSCEQNLNHDAMYWYRQDPGQGLRLIYYSQIVNDFQKGDIAEGYSVSREKKESFPLTVTSAQKNPTAFYLCASTPGTYGYTFGSGTRLTVV.

The chain couples TRBV6-4 to TRBJ2-1, with a weak D call TRBD2 (7 bases). V was shortened by 8 bases and J by 7 bases, with 21 bases between the two germline ends. There are 15 residues in the CDR3. Germline loops: CDR1 MRHNA, CDR2 SNTAGT. The CDR3 region is CASSSEGGLGNEQFF. The CDR3 DNA follows: TGTGCCAGCTCCTCCGAGGGGGGGTTGGGAAATGAGCAGTTCTTC.

The chain combines TRBV11-2 with TRBJ1-5; D is ambiguous. Germline loops: CDR1 SGHAT, CDR2 FQNNGV. This CDR3 spans 14 amino acids. V lost 3 bases and J 4 bases, leaving 10 bases between the germline ends. CDR3 protein: CASSLETANQPQHF. CDR3 in DNA: TGTGCCAGCAGCTTGGAAACAGCGAATCAGCCCCAGCATTTT.

Sample share makes this clone medium-sized. This chain uses TRBV30 with TRBJ2-1; a possible D gene is TRBD2 (5 bases). This CDR3 is 15 amino acids long. In germline, CDR1 is GTSNPN, CDR2 SVGIG (reference sequence). V shed 0 bases and J shed 4 bases, with 13 bases lying between them. Written as DNA, the CDR3 is TGTGCCTGGAGTGTACTAGTGGGCGGGTACAATGAGCAGTTCTTC. Its translation: CAWSVLVGGYNEQFF.

This clone appeared once. This rearrangement joins TRBV18 to TRBJ1-3, with D tentatively TRBD1 (6 bases). The CDR3 spans 15 residues. Germline V CDR1 and CDR2: KGHSH, LQKENI. Trimming stripped 3 bases from V and 0 bases from J, with 9 bases between. The CDR3 is CASSPGQYSGNTIYF. CDR3 in DNA: TGTGCCAGCTCACCCGGACAGTACTCTGGAAACACCATATATTTT. The variable domain in full, with the rest retrieved from reference TRBV18 and TRBJ1-3, is NAGVMQNPRHLVRRRGQEARLRCSPMKGHSHVYWYRQLPEEGLKFMVYLQKENIIDESGMPKERFSAEFPKEGPSILRIQQVVRGDSAAYFCASSPGQYSGNTIYFGEGSWLTVV.

The chain joins TRBV7-9 to TRBJ2-2, with D uncertain. Deletions cut 7 bases from V and 0 bases from J, with 9 bases between. The CDR3 loop spans 14 amino acids. Germline CDR1 SEHNR, CDR2 FQNEAQ (reference sequence). CDR3 DNA: TGTGCCAGCAACGTAGACCCGAACACCGGGGAGCTGTTTTTT. Its protein product is CASNVDPNTGELFF.

Here the CDR3 DNA reads TGTGCCACCAGTGACTCCGGGACAGACTCCTACGAGCAGTACTTC. As protein: CATSDSGTDSYEQYF. J is TRBJ2-7 and V is TRBV24-1, with 7 positions matching TRBD1. V lost 4 bases, J lost 0 bases, and 5 bases stayed unmatched. Germline values: CDR1 KGHDR, CDR2 SFDVKD. This CDR3 has 15 residues.

The rearrangement joins TRBV6-1 to TRBJ2-3; D is unclear. Trimming stripped 1 base from V and 6 bases from J, with 8 bases between. CDR3 length: 13 residues. Germline V gene sequence: CDR1 MNHNS, CDR2 SASEGT. The CDR3 DNA follows: TGTGCCAGCAGTGAAGGAAGCCCGGATACGCAGTATTTT. Protein: CASSEGSPDTQYF.

The chain carries TRBV1 and TRBJ2-5; TRBD2, as called in the table, went unchecked against the DNA. TRBV1 constitutes a pseudogene. This CDR3 region has 16 residues. For the CDR3, the DNA is TGCACCAGCAGCCAGGACGGGACTAGCCGGCAAGAGACCCAGTACTTC. Translation gives CTSSQDGTSRQETQYF.

The rearrangement links TRBV6-5 to TRBJ1-5, with D hard to call. Trimming took off 0 bases at V and 5 bases at J, with 8 bases between the two ends. Germline values: CDR1 MNHEY, CDR2 SVGAGI. The CDR3 length is 14 residues. CDR3 bases: TGTGCCAGCAGTTACTCAGGGAAGTATCAGCCCCAGCATTTT. This encodes CASSYSGKYQPQHF.

J is TRBJ2-3 and V is TRBV5-1, with D unclear. Germline V lookup: CDR1 SGHRS, CDR2 YFSETQ. The CDR3 has 15 residues. Trimming removed 4 bases from V and 1 base from J, with 13 bases in between. CDR3 nucleotide sequence: TGCGCCAGCAGCCTTGGTCGGCCCGGCACAGATACGCAGTATTTT. Amino acids: CASSLGRPGTDTQYF.

The rearrangement uses TRBV7-6 and TRBJ2-6; D possibly matches TRBD1 or TRBD2 (6 bases each). Germline V lookup: CDR1 SGHVS, CDR2 FNYEAQ. The germline V and J ends were trimmed by 6 bases and 3 bases, with 12 bases remaining between them. This CDR3 spans 15 amino acids. The CDR3 DNA sequence: TGTGCCAGCAGTATCGGGGGCTTTGGGGCCAACGTCCTGACTTTC. Its translation: CASSIGGFGANVLTF.

The chain combines TRBV28 with TRBJ1-5, with a tentative D call TRBD1 (5 bases). V was trimmed by 7 bases and J by 3 bases, leaving 19 bases between them. CDR3 length: 16 amino acids. Germline V gives CDR1 MDHEN, CDR2 SYDVKM. The CDR3 is CASTVSGGYNNQPQHF. CDR3 in DNA: TGTGCCAGCACCGTCTCTGGGGGTTACAACAATCAGCCCCAGCATTTT.

This chain uses TRBV19 with TRBJ2-6; 12 nucleotides match TRBD1. V was clipped by 7 bases and J by 0 bases; unmatched bases: 7. This CDR3 spans 18 amino acids. The germline gives CDR1 LNHDA, CDR2 SQIVND (reference sequence). The CDR3: CASKVRGQGASGANVLTF. The DNA of the CDR3 is TGTGCCAGTAAAGTACGGGGACAGGGGGCCTCTGGGGCCAACGTCCTGACTTTC.